This T cell receptor beta chain was sequenced for a study of blood T cell repertoires in COVID-19. Study at large: COVID-19 samples collected from the United States, Italy and Spain covered acute and convalescent phases. T cells, B-cell-depleted T cells, or PBMCs supplied cDNA or gDNA.

Authors' methods: Amplification of reference gene primers was used by the study to estimate nucleated cell counts. TCRdb keeps only in-frame clones here, not all; method: immunoSEQ multiplex PCR. Clonal size and the V and J genes are those of that table, whereas D and trimming came from the DNA. Of under 250,000 clones listed, around 82% are singletons. CDR1 SGHAT and CDR2 FQNNGV come from the germline V gene. V dropped 1 base and J dropped 5 bases, with 12 bases sitting between them. This CDR3 has 15 amino acids. This receptor was identified in a human donor in a cohort sampled during active COVID-19. Material for sequencing was peripheral blood. The chain uses TRBV11-2 and TRBJ2-1; a weak D match, TRBD2 (5 bases). The CDR3, as DNA: TGTGCCAGCAGCTTAGGTGCGGGCCCGAACAATGAGCAGTTCTTC. Amino acids: CASSLGAGPNNEQFF.